This passage covers 20 T cell receptor beta chains from one sample sequenced in a study of OX40 agonist ivuxolimab in advanced cancers. Sequencing used immunoSEQ multiplex PCR; TCRdb keeps in-frame clones, though not all of them. The sample shows 25,000 to 30,000 clones, approximately 84% of them seen only once. The sequencing used CD4+ or CD8+ T cells sorted from blood, collected in a trial of the OX40 agonist ivuxolimab. The receptors derive from an adult with an advanced solid tumor such as melanoma, head and neck, liver or kidney cancer.

The V and J genes are TRBV4-1 and TRBJ2-7, with D perhaps matching TRBD2 (6 bases). V was shortened by 1 base and J by 3 bases, with 28 bases between the two germline ends. The V gene's germline CDR1 is MGHRA and CDR2 YSYEKL. The CDR3 sequence is 20 residues long. The CDR3 spells CASSQGRGSTPGRPNYEQYF. In DNA, the CDR3 is TGCGCCAGCAGCCAAGGGCGGGGCAGTACCCCGGGACGACCAAACTACGAGCAGTACTTC.

This chain uses TRBV27 with TRBJ2-7; 10 bases fit TRBD1. The CDR3 covers 14 residues. Germline V gene sequence: CDR1 MNHEY, CDR2 SMNVEV (reference sequence). V was pared by 2 bases and J by 7 bases, with 5 bases of the junction left unmatched. The CDR3 DNA sequence: TGTGCCAGCAGTTTAGGGACAGGGGCCTTGGAGCAGTACTTC. Protein product: CASSLGTGALEQYF.

This clone was recorded once. V usage is TRBV28 and J usage is TRBJ2-7, with 7 bases lining up with TRBD1. This CDR3 spans 14 amino acids. Per the germline V gene, CDR1 is MDHEN and CDR2 is SYDVKM. V was pared by 5 bases and J by 1 base, with 5 bases of the junction left unmatched. CDR3: CASSPQGNSYEQYF. The CDR3 DNA sequence: TGTGCCAGCAGTCCACAGGGGAATTCCTACGAGCAGTACTTC. Full variable domain (rest looked up from reference TRBV28 and TRBJ2-7): DVKVTQSSRYLVKRTGEKVFLECVQDMDHENMFWYRQDPGLGLRLIYFSYDVKMKEKGDIPEGYSVSREKKERFSLILESASTNQTSMYLCASSPQGNSYEQYFGPGTRLTVT.

The V and J genes are TRBV19 and TRBJ1-5; 7 nucleotides align to TRBD1. CDR1 and CDR2 (germline): LNHDA, SQIVND (reference sequence). The CDR3 is made up of 14 amino acids. V was pared by 3 bases and J by 6 bases, with 5 bases of the junction left unmatched. The CDR3, as DNA: TGTGCCAGTAGTATGGTCAGGGGGGCTCAGCCCCAGCATTTT. This sequence encodes CASSMVRGAQPQHF.

CDR3 protein: CASSLSGTLNSPLHF. As DNA, the CDR3 is TGTGCCAGCAGTTTATCAGGGACCCTCAATTCACCCCTCCACTTT. V usage is TRBV27 and J usage is TRBJ1-6; a weak D match, TRBD1 (5 bases). The CDR3 has 15 amino acids. V was shortened by 0 bases and J by 7 bases, with 10 bases between the two germline ends. In germline, CDR1 is MNHEY, CDR2 SMNVEV (reference sequence).

This chain links TRBV27 with TRBJ2-6, with TRBD1 matching over 8 bases. Germline assignment: CDR1 MNHEY and CDR2 SMNVEV (reference sequence). This CDR3 contains 19 residues. J was trimmed by 0 bases and V by 0 bases; bases with no gene match: 7. The chain's CDR3 is CASSLSRTGTGSGANVLTF. The DNA for the CDR3 is TGTGCCAGCAGTTTATCGCGGACAGGGACGGGCTCTGGGGCCAACGTCCTGACTTTC.

For the CDR3, the DNA is TGTGCCAGCAGCGAACAAGCGGACTCATCCTACGAGCAGTACTTC. This codes for CASSEQADSSYEQYF. The rearrangement uses TRBV9 and TRBJ2-7; possibly TRBD2 for D (5 bases). CDR1 is SGDLS and CDR2 is YYNGEE in the germline V gene. The V end was cut by 3 bases, the J end by 1 base, with 14 bases between. This CDR3 is built from 15 residues. The full variable domain, in which reference TRBV9 and TRBJ2-7 provide the parts outside the CDR3, is DSGVTQTPKHLITATGQRVTLRCSPRSGDLSVYWYQQSLDQGLQFLIQYYNGEERAKGNILERFSAQQFPDLHSELNLSSLELGDSALYFCASSEQADSSYEQYFGPGTRLTVT.

This clone was recorded only once. This chain connects TRBV14 to TRBJ1-3; D is unresolved. This CDR3 spans 16 amino acids. V lost 3 bases and J 0 bases, leaving 12 bases between the germline ends. The germline V gene encodes CDR1 SGHDN and CDR2 FVKESK. The CDR3 nucleotides read TGTGCCAGCAGCCATGAGGGAAGAGGCTCTGGAAACACCATATATTTT. This encodes CASSHEGRGSGNTIYF.

The chain has TRBV5-6 and TRBJ2-7, with 8 positions matching TRBD1. The length of the CDR3 is 14 residues. The germline CDR1 and CDR2 sequences are SGHDT and YYEEEE. V shed 0 bases and J 3 bases; nucleotides not matched to a gene: 2. DNA for the CDR3: TGTGCCAGCAGCTTGGGACAGGGGAACTACGAGCAGTACTTC. This gives the protein CASSLGQGNYEQYF. Drawing the rest from reference TRBV5-6 and TRBJ2-7, the complete variable domain is DAGVTQSPTHLIKTRGQQVTLRCSPKSGHDTVSWYQQALGQGPQFIFQYYEEEERQRGNFPDRFSGHQFPNYSSELNVNALLLGDSALYLCASSLGQGNYEQYFGPGTRLTVT.

V gene TRBV28 combines with J gene TRBJ2-1; maybe TRBD1 (6 bases). The V end was cut by 3 bases, the J end by 9 bases, with 12 bases between. The length of the CDR3 is 13 residues. CDR1 MDHEN and CDR2 SYDVKM come from the germline V gene. The CDR3 here is CASSFQGMGEQFF. In DNA form, the CDR3 reads TGTGCCAGCAGTTTCCAGGGGATGGGTGAGCAGTTCTTC.

The genes are TRBV4-2 and TRBJ2-7; D gene uncertain. Germline assignment: CDR1 LGHNA and CDR2 YNFKEQ. V was clipped by 0 bases and J by 1 base, with 13 bases between them. CDR3 length: 16 amino acids. CDR3 residues: CASSQEAFALSYEQYF. In DNA form, the CDR3 reads TGTGCCAGCAGCCAAGAGGCCTTCGCTTTGTCCTACGAGCAGTACTTC.

The J gene is TRBJ2-3, the V gene TRBV19, with TRBD2 matching 7 bases. The CDR3 consists of 15 residues. Germline CDR1 is LNHDA and CDR2 is SQIVND (reference sequence). V lost 2 bases and J lost 2; bases outside the gene matches: 4. In DNA form, the CDR3 reads TGTGCCAGTAGTATACTAGGGAGGGACACAGATACGCAGTATTTT. The encoded protein is CASSILGRDTDTQYF. Together with reference TRBV19 and TRBJ2-3, the CDR3 gives the full variable domain: DGGITQSPKYLFRKEGQNVTLSCEQNLNHDAMYWYRQDPGQGLRLIYYSQIVNDFQKGDIAEGYSVSREKKESFPLTVTSAQKNPTAFYLCASSILGRDTDTQYFGPGTRLTVL.

This chain connects TRBV13 to TRBJ1-1, with no clear D. Trimming removed 6 bases at V and 3 bases at J, with 14 bases between. Germline V CDR1 and CDR2: PRHDT, FYEKMQ (reference sequence). The CDR3 is made up of 14 amino acids. The CDR3 reads CASRVRAPYTEAFF. In DNA form, the CDR3 reads TGTGCCAGCAGAGTACGGGCACCTTACACTGAAGCTTTCTTT.

This clone was detected once. The chain joins TRBV7-3 to TRBJ2-3, with 10 bases lining up with TRBD1. CDR3 length: 16 amino acids. Germline assignment: CDR1 SGHTA and CDR2 FQGTGA. Trimming removed 5 bases from V and 2 bases from J; junction bases left unmatched: 7. CDR3 in amino acids: CASSEGQGRTTDTQYF. The CDR3, as DNA: TGTGCCAGCAGCGAGGGACAGGGGCGGACCACAGATACGCAGTATTTT.

V gene TRBV6-4 combines with J gene TRBJ1-1; 9 positions agree with TRBD1. CDR1 and CDR2 (germline): MRHNA, SNTAGT. V was clipped by 4 bases and J by 0 bases; unmatched bases: 9. The CDR3 is made up of 17 amino acids. The CDR3 protein is CASSVTGGWGMNTEAFF. CDR3 in DNA: TGTGCCAGCAGTGTCACAGGGGGCTGGGGAATGAACACTGAAGCTTTCTTT.

The J gene is TRBJ1-1, the V gene TRBV6-5; D gene uncertain. The V end lost 2 bases, the J end lost 11 bases, and 9 bases lay between the germline ends. The CDR3 runs to 11 residues. In germline, CDR1 is MNHEY, CDR2 SVGAGI. CDR3 protein: CASSYTGLAFF. CDR3 in DNA: TGTGCCAGCAGTTACACGGGGTTGGCTTTCTTT.

CDR3 protein: CASSLGWGELFF. DNA for the CDR3: TGTGCCAGCAGCTTGGGTTGGGGGGAGCTGTTTTTT. This chain joins TRBV5-4 and TRBJ2-2; D not certain. From germline, CDR1 is SGHNT and CDR2 YYREEE (reference sequence). There are 12 residues in the CDR3. Trimming removed 0 bases at V and 8 bases at J, with 5 bases between.

The gene calls are TRBV27 and TRBJ2-7, with 8 nucleotides matching TRBD1. From germline, CDR1 is MNHEY and CDR2 SMNVEV (reference sequence). V lost 4 bases to trimming and J lost 4 bases; unmatched junction nucleotides: 6. The CDR3 is 14 residues long. CDR3 in DNA: TGTGCCAGCAGTTACCAGGGGGCTAGGTACGAGCAGTACTTC. This gives the protein CASSYQGARYEQYF.

The chain uses TRBV9 and TRBJ2-1; 9 nucleotides line up with TRBD2. Germline loops: CDR1 SGDLS, CDR2 YYNGEE. CDR3 length equals 17 residues. Unmatched junction bases numbered 9, after V lost 0 bases and J lost 5 bases. The CDR3 here is CASSVAGLAGLNNEQFF. As DNA, the CDR3 is TGTGCCAGCAGCGTAGCTGGTCTAGCGGGACTAAACAATGAGCAGTTCTTC.

The chain recombines TRBV28 with TRBJ1-3; unclear D gene. This CDR3 is 13 amino acids long. The V end lost 6 bases, the J end lost 2 bases, and 8 bases lay between the germline ends. CDR1 MDHEN and CDR2 SYDVKM come from the germline V gene. The chain's CDR3 is CASSPPPGNTIYF. The DNA of the CDR3 is TGTGCCAGCAGCCCCCCCCCTGGAAACACCATATATTTT.